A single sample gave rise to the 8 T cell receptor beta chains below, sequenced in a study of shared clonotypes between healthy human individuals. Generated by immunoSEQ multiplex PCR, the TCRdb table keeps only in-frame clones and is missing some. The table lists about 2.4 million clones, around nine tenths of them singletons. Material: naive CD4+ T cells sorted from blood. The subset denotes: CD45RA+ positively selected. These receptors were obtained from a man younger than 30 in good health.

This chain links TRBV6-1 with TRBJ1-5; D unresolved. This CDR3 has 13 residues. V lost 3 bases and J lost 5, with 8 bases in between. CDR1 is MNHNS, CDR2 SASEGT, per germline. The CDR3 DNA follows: TGTGCCAGCAGTGAGGCAGGCGATCAGCCCCAGCATTTT. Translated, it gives CASSEAGDQPQHF.

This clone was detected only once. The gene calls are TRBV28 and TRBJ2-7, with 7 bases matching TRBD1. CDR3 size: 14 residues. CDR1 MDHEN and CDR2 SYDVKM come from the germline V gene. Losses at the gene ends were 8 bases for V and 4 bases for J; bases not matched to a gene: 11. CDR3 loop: CASAPQGGVYEQYF. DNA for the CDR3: TGTGCCAGCGCCCCCCAAGGGGGCGTTTACGAGCAGTACTTC.

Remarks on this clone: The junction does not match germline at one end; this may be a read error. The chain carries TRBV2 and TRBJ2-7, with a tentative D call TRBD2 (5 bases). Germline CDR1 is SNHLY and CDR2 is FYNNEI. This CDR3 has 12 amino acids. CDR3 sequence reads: CASSEDYGEQYF. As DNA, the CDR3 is TGTGCCAGCAGCGAAGACTATGGCGAGCAGTACTTC.

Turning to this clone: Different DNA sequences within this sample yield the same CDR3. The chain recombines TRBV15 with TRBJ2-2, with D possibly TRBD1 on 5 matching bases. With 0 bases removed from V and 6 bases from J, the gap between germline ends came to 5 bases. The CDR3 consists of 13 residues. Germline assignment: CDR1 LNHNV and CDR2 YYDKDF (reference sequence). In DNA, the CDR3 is TGTGCCACCAGCAGAGACAGGGCCGGGGAGCTGTTTTTT. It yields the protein CATSRDRAGELFF. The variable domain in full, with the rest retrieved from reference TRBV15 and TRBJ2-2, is DAMVIQNPRYQVTQFGKPVTLSCSQTLNHNVMYWYQQKSSQAPKLLFHYYDKDFNNEADTPDNFQSRRPNTSFCFLDIRSPGLGDTAMYLCATSRDRAGELFFGEGSRLTVL.

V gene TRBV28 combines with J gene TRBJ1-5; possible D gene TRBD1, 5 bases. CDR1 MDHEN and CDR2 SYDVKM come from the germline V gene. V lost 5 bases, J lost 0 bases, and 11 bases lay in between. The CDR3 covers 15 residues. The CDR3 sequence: CASSPGGVSNQPQHF. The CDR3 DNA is TGTGCCAGCAGTCCCGGGGGGGTTAGCAATCAGCCCCAGCATTTT.

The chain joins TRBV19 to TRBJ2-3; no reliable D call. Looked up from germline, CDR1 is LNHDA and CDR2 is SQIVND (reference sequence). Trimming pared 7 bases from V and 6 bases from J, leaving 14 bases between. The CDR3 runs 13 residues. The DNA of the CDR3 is TGTGCCAGTACCACTCTCTCCTCGGATACGCAGTATTTT. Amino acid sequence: CASTTLSSDTQYF.

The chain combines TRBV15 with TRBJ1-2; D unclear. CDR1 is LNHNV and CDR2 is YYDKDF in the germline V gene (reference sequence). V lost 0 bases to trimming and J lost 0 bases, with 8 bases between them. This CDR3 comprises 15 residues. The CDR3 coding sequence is TGTGCCACCAGCAGAGATGTAGAAGCTAACTATGGCTACACCTTC. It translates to CATSRDVEANYGYTF.

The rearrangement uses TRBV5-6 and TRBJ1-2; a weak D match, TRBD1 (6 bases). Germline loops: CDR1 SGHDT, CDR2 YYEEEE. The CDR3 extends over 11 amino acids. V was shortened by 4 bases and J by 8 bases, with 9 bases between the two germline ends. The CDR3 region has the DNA TGTGCCAGCAGCACAGGGACGGGCTACACCTTC. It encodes CASSTGTGYTF.